The entry below gives a single T cell receptor beta chain sequence along with its context. Its target is unknown. The data belong to a study of T cell responses to AZD1222 COVID-19 vaccine. Points from the study as a whole: Spike-specific TCRs gained breadth and depth after people received two AZD1222 doses. Donors, mostly white British, included more females; clonal diversity was possibly underestimated. Seropositivity was recorded at baseline in only a handful of AZD1222 recipients.

Clones were read by immunoSEQ multiplex PCR, and TCRdb kept only the in-frame ones, dropping some. The sample yields over 140,000 clones, just under 95% seen once. There are 15 residues in the CDR3. Trimming stripped 6 bases from V and 0 bases from J, with 9 bases between. This sequence was found in an adult in good health. Source: peripheral blood, taken on day 0 of AZD1222 vaccination. V and J are TRBV23-1 and TRBJ2-6, with no clear D. TRBV23-1 carries the ORF label, with uncertain function. The CDR3: CASSLPASGANVLTF. CDR3 in DNA: TGCGCCAGCAGCCTTCCCGCCTCTGGGGCCAACGTCCTGACTTTC.